This entry lists 7 T cell receptor beta chains sequenced from one sample in a study of blood T cell repertoires in COVID-19. Clones were sequenced by immunoSEQ multiplex PCR, and TCRdb holds only the in-frame ones, with some missing. Of roughly 250,000 clones in the sample, about 82% are singletons; the top ten hold 5% to 7%. Sequenced input: peripheral blood. The receptors come from a woman aged 55-70 years with active or convalescent COVID-19.

CDR3 DNA sequence: TGTGCCACAGGACAGGGGGAAGGGCTAGGCAATGAGCAGTTCTTC. As protein: CATGQGEGLGNEQFF. The rearrangement links TRBV10-3 to TRBJ2-1; 10 bases match TRBD1. V lost 10 bases, J lost 6 bases, and 12 bases stayed unmatched. The CDR3 runs 15 residues. The germline V gene has CDR1 ENHRY and CDR2 SYGVKD.

The gene calls are TRBV14 and TRBJ2-2; no clear D gene. The CDR3 totals 16 residues. Germline values: CDR1 SGHDN, CDR2 FVKESK. V was trimmed by 3 bases and J by 2 bases, leaving 13 bases between them. This CDR3 is CASSQGRWANTGELFF. The CDR3 region has the DNA TGTGCCAGCAGCCAGGGCAGGTGGGCTAACACCGGGGAGCTGTTTTTT.

The rearrangement joins TRBV5-6 to TRBJ2-1, with 10 positions matching TRBD2. Germline V CDR1 and CDR2: SGHDT, YYEEEE. The CDR3 extends over 15 amino acids. Germline trimming cut 0 bases from V and 7 bases from J; bases unmatched to any gene: 4. Written as DNA, the CDR3 is TGTGCCAGCAGCTTGGAGCGGGGGGGCCCGAATGAGCAGTTCTTC. Translating it yields CASSLERGGPNEQFF.

The chain is built from TRBV3-1 (or the pseudogene TRBV3-2) and TRBJ2-1; D not certain. V lost 4 bases and J lost 2, with 15 bases in between. Germline-derived CDR1 and CDR2 are LGHDT and YNNKEL (reference sequence). This CDR3 comprises 16 residues. The CDR3 region has the DNA TGTGCCAGCAGCCCGACCTTCACAGACGCCTACAATGAGCAGTTCTTC. Protein: CASSPTFTDAYNEQFF.

The gene calls are TRBV29-1 and TRBJ1-1; D gene unclear. Germline CDR1 SQVTM, CDR2 ANQGSEA. The V gene lost 8 bases and the J gene lost 0 bases, with 16 bases spanning the gap. This CDR3 is built from 14 residues. The CDR3 is CSSTAGSMNTEAFF. CDR3 in DNA: TGCAGCTCCACAGCGGGGAGCATGAACACTGAAGCTTTCTTT.

The chain links TRBV2 to TRBJ1-5, with D tentatively TRBD1 (5 bases). The CDR3 has 14 amino acids. Germline values: CDR1 SNHLY, CDR2 FYNNEI. V shed 5 bases and J shed 0 bases, with 8 bases lying between them. Here the CDR3 DNA reads TGTGCCAGCAGTCGGACAAGTAGCAATCAGCCCCAGCATTTT. Residues: CASSRTSSNQPQHF.

The J gene is TRBJ2-6, the V gene TRBV19; D perhaps matches TRBD1 (6 bases). Trimming left V 7 bases short and J 3 bases short, with 19 bases between. Looked up from germline, CDR1 is LNHDA and CDR2 is SQIVND (reference sequence). The CDR3 is 17 residues long. DNA of the CDR3: TGTGCCAGTACGGGTAGAAGGGGGAAAAGTGGGGCCAACGTCCTGACTTTC. Translation: CASTGRRGKSGANVLTF.